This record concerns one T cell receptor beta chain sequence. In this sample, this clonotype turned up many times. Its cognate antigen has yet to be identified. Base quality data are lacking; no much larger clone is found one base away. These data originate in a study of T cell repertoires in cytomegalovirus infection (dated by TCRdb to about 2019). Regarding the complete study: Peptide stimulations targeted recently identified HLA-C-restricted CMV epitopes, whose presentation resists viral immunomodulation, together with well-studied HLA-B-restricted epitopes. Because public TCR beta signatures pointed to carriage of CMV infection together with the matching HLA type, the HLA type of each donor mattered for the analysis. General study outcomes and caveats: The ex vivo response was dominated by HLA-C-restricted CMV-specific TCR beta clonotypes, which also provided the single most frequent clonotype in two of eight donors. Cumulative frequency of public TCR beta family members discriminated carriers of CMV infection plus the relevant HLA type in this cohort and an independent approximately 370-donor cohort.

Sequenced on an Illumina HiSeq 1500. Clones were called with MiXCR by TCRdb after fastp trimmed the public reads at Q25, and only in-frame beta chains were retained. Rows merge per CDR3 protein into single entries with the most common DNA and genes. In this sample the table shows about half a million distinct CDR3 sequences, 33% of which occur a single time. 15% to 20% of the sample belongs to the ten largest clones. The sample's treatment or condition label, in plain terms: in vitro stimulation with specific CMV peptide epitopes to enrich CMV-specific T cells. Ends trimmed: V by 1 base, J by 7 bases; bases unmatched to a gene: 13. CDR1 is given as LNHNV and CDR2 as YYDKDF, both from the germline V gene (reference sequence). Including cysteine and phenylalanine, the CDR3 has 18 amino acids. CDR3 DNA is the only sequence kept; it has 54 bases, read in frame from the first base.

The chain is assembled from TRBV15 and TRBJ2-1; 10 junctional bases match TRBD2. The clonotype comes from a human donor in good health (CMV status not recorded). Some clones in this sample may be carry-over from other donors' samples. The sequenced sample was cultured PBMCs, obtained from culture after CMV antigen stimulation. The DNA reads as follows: TGTGCCACCAGCAGAGTCCCTAGCGGGAGTGTCTTGGGGAATGAGCAGTTCTTC. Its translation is CATSRVPSGSVLGNEQFF.